The 2 T cell receptor beta chains presented below share a single source sample, sequenced in a study of OX40 agonist ivuxolimab in advanced cancers. TCRdb's copy holds only in-frame clones and misses some; the assay was immunoSEQ multiplex PCR. The repertoire holds about 61,000 clones, around four fifths seen once, with around 3.5% in the top ten. The sequenced sample was CD4+ or CD8+ T cells sorted from blood, obtained in a trial of the OX40 agonist ivuxolimab. The receptor set was obtained from an adult with an advanced solid tumor such as melanoma, head and neck, liver or kidney cancer.

This clone was observed a handful of times. V usage is TRBV6-5 and J usage is TRBJ1-1, with 9 bases that match TRBD1. Trimming cost V 6 bases and J 10 bases; bases outside gene matches: 6. Germline CDR1 reads MNHEY; CDR2 reads SVGAGI. This CDR3 contains 12 residues. The CDR3 bases are TGTGCCAGCAGGAGGACAGGGGACGGAGCTTTCTTT. It encodes CASRRTGDGAFF.

The chain couples TRBV11-2 to TRBJ2-1, with D perhaps matching TRBD2 (6 bases). The CDR3 is made up of 15 amino acids. V dropped 0 bases and J dropped 10 bases, with 16 bases sitting between them. Per the germline V gene, CDR1 is SGHAT and CDR2 is FQNNGV. The CDR3 region has the DNA TGTGCCAGCAGCTTAGATGGGGGACTCTTCAGGGAGCAGTTCTTC. Encoded protein: CASSLDGGLFREQFF.